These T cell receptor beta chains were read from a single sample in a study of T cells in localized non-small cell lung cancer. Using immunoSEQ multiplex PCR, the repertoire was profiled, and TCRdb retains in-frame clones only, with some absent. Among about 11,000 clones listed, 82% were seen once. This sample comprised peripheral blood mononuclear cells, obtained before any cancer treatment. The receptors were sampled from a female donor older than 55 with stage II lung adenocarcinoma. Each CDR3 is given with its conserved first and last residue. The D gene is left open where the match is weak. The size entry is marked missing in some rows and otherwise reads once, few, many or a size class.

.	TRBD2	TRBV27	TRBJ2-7	TGTGCCAGCAGTTCTAGCGGGAGGATAGACGAGCAGTACTTC	CASSSSGRIDEQYF
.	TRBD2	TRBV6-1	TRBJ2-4	TGTGCCAGCAGTGCCGGGACTAGAATGTCCCGCCAGTACTTC	CASSAGTRMSRQYF
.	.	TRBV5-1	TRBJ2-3	TGCGCCAGCTCGGGCAGGGGATGGGGGACAGATACGCAGTATTTT	CASSGRGWGTDTQYF
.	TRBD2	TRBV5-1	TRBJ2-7	TGCGCCAGCAGCTTGGATGGGACTAGCGGGAACTACGAGCAGTACTTC	CASSLDGTSGNYEQYF
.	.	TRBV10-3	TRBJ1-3	TGTGCCATCAGTGACTCGGTCCTCTCTGGAAACACCATATATTTT	CAISDSVLSGNTIYF
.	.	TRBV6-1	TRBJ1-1	TGTGCCAGCAGTGTCGGGGACTTTCGAGAAGCTTTCTTT	CASSVGDFREAFF
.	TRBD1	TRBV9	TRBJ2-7	TGTGCCAGCAGCGTAGAGGGACAGGGGTGGGTCGAGCAGTACTTC	CASSVEGQGWVEQYF
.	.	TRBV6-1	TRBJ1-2	TGTGCCAGCAGTGAAGTACAGCTGGGGTCCGGCTACACCTTC	CASSEVQLGSGYTF
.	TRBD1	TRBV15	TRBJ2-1	TGTGCCACCAGCAGAGCAGGCCTCCGGGACAGGCCTTACAATGAGCAGTTCTTC	CATSRAGLRDRPYNEQFF
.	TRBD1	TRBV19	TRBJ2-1	TGTGCCAGTTCCCCCGGACAGGGGTCCTACAATGAGCAGTTCTTC	CASSPGQGSYNEQFF
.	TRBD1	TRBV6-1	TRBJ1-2	TGTGCCAGCAAACTAAACAGGGGATCATCGGGCTACACCTTC	CASKLNRGSSGYTF
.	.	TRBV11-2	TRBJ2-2	TGTGCCAGCACCGACCCGGGACTGCAGTACACCGGGGAGCTGTTTTTT	CASTDPGLQYTGELFF
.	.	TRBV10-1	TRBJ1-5	TGCGCCAGCAGGACAGAGAGCAATCAGCCCCAGCATTTT	CASRTESNQPQHF
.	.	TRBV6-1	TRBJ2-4	TGTGCCAGCAGTTCCGGTGGGGTAGCCAAAAACATTCAGTACTTC	CASSSGGVAKNIQYF
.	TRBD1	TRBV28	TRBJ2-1	TGTGCCAGCAGTTCAAGGACAGGGGGATCTGTCCATGAGCAGTTCTTC	CASSSRTGGSVHEQFF
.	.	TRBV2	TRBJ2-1	TGTGCCAGCAGTGATGGACCCACGCCAGGAGGTGAGCAGTTCTTC	CASSDGPTPGGEQFF
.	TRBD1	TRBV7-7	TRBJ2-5	TGTGCTAGCAGCTTAGGGGCAGGGGGCGGCGAGACCCAGTACTTC	CASSLGAGGGETQYF
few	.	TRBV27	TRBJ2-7	TGTGCCAGCAGTTTAGACCGCTCCTACGAGCAGTACTTC	CASSLDRSYEQYF
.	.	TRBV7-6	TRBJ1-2	TGTGCCAGCAGCCAATCTCGAAAGACCTATGGCTACACCTTC	CASSQSRKTYGYTF
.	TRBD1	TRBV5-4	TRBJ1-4	TGTGCCAGCAGCCCGACAGGGGGCGGTAATGAAAAACTGTTTTTT	CASSPTGGGNEKLFF
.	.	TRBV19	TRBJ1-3	TGTGCCAGTAGTTCGGGCTCTGGAAACACCATATATTTT	CASSSGSGNTIYF
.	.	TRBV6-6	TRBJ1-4	TGTGCCAGCACGCGAGGGGGGGAAGCTGAAAAACTGTTTTTT	CASTRGGEAEKLFF
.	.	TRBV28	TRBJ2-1	TGTGCCAGCAGTCCTCAGTTCCCGGGGGCGGCCTACGATGAGCAGTTCTTC	CASSPQFPGAAYDEQFF
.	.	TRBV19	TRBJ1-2	TGTGCCAGTAGTATATACTATGGCTACACCTTC	CASSIYYGYTF
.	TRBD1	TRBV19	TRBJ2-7	TGTGCCAGTAGTCTCCGGACAGGGTTGGCCGAGCAGTACTTC	CASSLRTGLAEQYF
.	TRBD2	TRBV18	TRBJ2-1	TGTGCCAGCTCACCGACTAGCGGGAGTCCCAATGAGCAGTTCTTC	CASSPTSGSPNEQFF
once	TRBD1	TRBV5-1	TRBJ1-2	TGCGCCAGCAACCCGACAGGGGCCGGGAGAGACTATGGCTACACCTTC	CASNPTGAGRDYGYTF
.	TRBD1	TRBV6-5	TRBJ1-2	TGTGCCAGCAGTTACCCCCGACAGGGTGGTAACTATGGCTACACCTTC	CASSYPRQGGNYGYTF
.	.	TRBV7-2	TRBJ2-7	TGTGCCAGCAGCTTCGGGGGTACAGGAACCTACGAGCAGTACTTC	CASSFGGTGTYEQYF
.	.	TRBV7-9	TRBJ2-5	TGTGCCAGCAGCTTATGGGGGGCTTGGGAGACCCAGTACTTC	CASSLWGAWETQYF
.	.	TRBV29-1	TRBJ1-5	TGCAGCGCGTGCGGGGCGAATGATCAGCCCCAGCATTTT	CSACGANDQPQHF
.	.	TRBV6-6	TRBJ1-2	TGTGCCAGCAGTTCCCTGGCTCGGGGAGGAGGCTACACCTTC	CASSSLARGGGYTF
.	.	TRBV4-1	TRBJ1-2	TGCGCCAGCAGCCAAGGCCCGGGTTACAACTATGGCTACACCTTC	CASSQGPGYNYGYTF
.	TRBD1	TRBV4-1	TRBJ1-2	TGCGCCAGCAGCCAAGACGGAACAGGGGTGGGAGGCTACACCTTC	CASSQDGTGVGGYTF